This passage covers 25 T cell receptor beta chains from one sample sequenced in a study of blood T cell repertoires in COVID-19. Generated by immunoSEQ multiplex PCR, the TCRdb table keeps only in-frame clones and is missing some. The profile covers 350,000 or so clones, with 90% appearing a single time and 6.5% taken by the ten largest. The specimen was peripheral blood. The receptors derive from a man aged 18 to 30 with active or convalescent COVID-19.

The rearrangement uses TRBV7-9 and TRBJ1-1; D possibly corresponds to TRBD1 (6 bases). The CDR3 contains 16 residues. V lost 5 bases to trimming and J lost 2 bases, with 18 bases between them. From germline, CDR1 is SEHNR and CDR2 FQNEAQ (reference sequence). CDR3: CASSQEPPDSNTEAFF. The CDR3 coding sequence is TGTGCCAGCAGCCAAGAGCCCCCGGACAGTAACACTGAAGCTTTCTTT.

The chain carries TRBV7-2 and TRBJ1-5, with 7 bases lining up with TRBD1. The CDR3 has 16 residues. V shed 5 bases, J shed 4 bases, and the junction held 11 bases outside the gene matches. Germline V gene data show CDR1 as SGHTA and CDR2 as FQGNSA. CDR3 residues: CASSPGPGQPNQPQHF. The CDR3 DNA reads as TGTGCCAGCAGCCCAGGCCCGGGACAGCCTAATCAGCCCCAGCATTTT. Complete variable domain (other parts from reference TRBV7-2 and TRBJ1-5): GAGVSQSPSNKVTEKGKDVELRCDPISGHTALYWYRQSLGQGLEFLIYFQGNSAPDKSGLPSDRFSAERTGGSVSTLTIQRTQQEDSAVYLCASSPGPGQPNQPQHFGDGTRLSIL.

V usage is TRBV7-2 and J usage is TRBJ2-3; a possible D gene is TRBD2 (5 bases). Germline V gene sequence: CDR1 SGHTA, CDR2 FQGNSA. The CDR3 sequence is 14 residues long. V lost 0 bases, J lost 4 bases, and 8 bases lay in between. The CDR3 region is CASSLAFGADTQYF. The CDR3 nucleotides read TGTGCCAGCAGCTTAGCGTTCGGGGCAGATACGCAGTATTTT.

This clone was seen a handful of times. The sample carries other DNA sequences with the same CDR3. V gene TRBV12-3 or TRBV12-4 combines with J gene TRBJ1-1; perhaps TRBD1 as D (5 bases). V lost 6 bases to trimming and J lost 1 base, with 9 bases between them. The CDR3 is made up of 13 amino acids. The CDR3 reads CASSFTGNTEAFF. CDR3 in DNA: TGTGCCAGCAGCTTTACAGGGAACACTGAAGCTTTCTTT.

CDR3 sequence (DNA): TGCAGCGCGAAGCAGGGTAGAGAGACCCAGTACTTC. Translation: CSAKQGRETQYF. The V gene is TRBV29-1, the J gene TRBJ2-5; a weak D match, TRBD1 (5 bases). The CDR3 loop spans 12 amino acids. Trimming pared 7 bases from V and 4 bases from J, leaving 13 bases between. In germline, CDR1 is SQVTM, CDR2 ANQGSEA.

This chain connects TRBV12-3 or TRBV12-4 to TRBJ2-1, with TRBD2 identical over 13 bases. The CDR3 runs to 13 residues. Losses at the gene ends were 5 bases for V and 8 bases for J; bases not matched to a gene: 0. CDR3 sequence: CASSGLAGDEQFF. CDR3 in DNA: TGTGCCAGCAGTGGACTAGCGGGGGATGAGCAGTTCTTC.

The table lists this clone with a count of one. Written as DNA, the CDR3 is TGTGCCAGCAGCAGAACGGGACAGGGACACAATCAGCCCCAGCATTTT. Protein sequence: CASSRTGQGHNQPQHF. This rearrangement joins TRBV28 to TRBJ1-5; TRBD1 matches at 9 bases. V was clipped by 6 bases and J by 3 bases; unmatched bases: 9. The CDR3 runs 16 residues. The germline gives CDR1 MDHEN, CDR2 SYDVKM.

This clone is a singleton in its sample. CDR3 nucleotide sequence: TGTGCCAGCAGCTTACCGGACAGGAATTCACCCCTCCACTTT. Translating it yields CASSLPDRNSPLHF. The J gene is TRBJ1-6, the V gene TRBV7-2; TRBD1 matches at 7 bases. V lost 2 bases and J lost 7; bases outside the gene matches: 2. Germline-derived CDR1 and CDR2 are SGHTA and FQGNSA. The CDR3 is made up of 14 amino acids.

The J gene is TRBJ2-7, the V gene TRBV4-1; 9 bases align to TRBD1. V was pared by 2 bases and J by 4 bases, with 6 bases of the junction left unmatched. The CDR3 contains 15 residues. Per the germline V gene, CDR1 is MGHRA and CDR2 is YSYEKL. The DNA for the CDR3 is TGCGCCAGCAGCCAACCCGGACAGGGGCGATACGAGCAGTACTTC. Protein: CASSQPGQGRYEQYF.

This clone was seen once. The chain links TRBV4-1 to TRBJ2-1; the match to TRBD1 covers 9 bases. There are 16 residues in the CDR3. The germline V gene encodes CDR1 MGHRA and CDR2 YSYEKL. V trimming: 1 base; J trimming: 7 bases; junction bases outside the gene matches: 8. Written as DNA, the CDR3 is TGCGCCAGCAGCCAAGCCCCTTGGGGACAGGGAAATGAGCAGTTCTTC. Translating it yields CASSQAPWGQGNEQFF.

In its sample, this clone was seen once. The chain is built from TRBV19 and TRBJ2-1, with 8 nucleotides matching TRBD2. CDR3 length equals 15 residues. The V segment lost 1 base and the J segment 6 bases; nucleotides outside the gene matches: 5. CDR1 is LNHDA and CDR2 is SQIVND in the germline V gene (reference sequence). The CDR3 DNA follows: TGTGCCAGTAGTATAGTAGGGGGACTAGTCAATGAGCAGTTCTTC. Translated, it gives CASSIVGGLVNEQFF.

The chain links TRBV12-3 or TRBV12-4 to TRBJ1-2; the match to TRBD1 covers 7 bases. The CDR3 is 13 residues long. V shed 5 bases and J 5 bases; nucleotides not matched to a gene: 5. The CDR3 sequence: CASSKGARYGYTF. As DNA, the CDR3 is TGTGCCAGCAGTAAGGGGGCGCGGTATGGCTACACCTTC.

J is TRBJ2-1 and V is TRBV19, with 7 bases aligning to TRBD2. V shed 3 bases and J 4 bases; nucleotides not matched to a gene: 6. The CDR3 covers 15 residues. Germline lookup yields CDR1 LNHDA and CDR2 SQIVND (reference sequence). The CDR3 spells CASSISLAVYNEQFF. CDR3 sequence (DNA): TGTGCCAGTAGTATCAGTCTAGCGGTATACAATGAGCAGTTCTTC.

V and J are TRBV28 and TRBJ1-6; no firm D call. The CDR3 contains 15 residues. Trimming stripped 6 bases from V and 5 bases from J, with 14 bases between. The germline V gene has CDR1 MDHEN and CDR2 SYDVKM. CDR3 protein: CASSQMSRDNSPLHF. The CDR3 nucleotides are TGTGCCAGCAGCCAGATGAGTCGGGATAATTCACCCCTCCACTTT.

The rearrangement links TRBV19 to TRBJ1-6; unclear D gene. CDR1 LNHDA and CDR2 SQIVND come from the germline V gene (reference sequence). This CDR3 has 12 amino acids. Trimming took off 6 bases at V and 6 bases at J, with 6 bases between the two ends. The CDR3 sequence: CASSSVNSPLHF. As DNA, the CDR3 is TGTGCCAGTAGCTCCGTTAATTCACCCCTCCACTTT. The whole variable domain, filled in from reference TRBV19 and TRBJ1-6, reads DGGITQSPKYLFRKEGQNVTLSCEQNLNHDAMYWYRQDPGQGLRLIYYSQIVNDFQKGDIAEGYSVSREKKESFPLTVTSAQKNPTAFYLCASSSVNSPLHFGNGTRLTVT.

The J gene is TRBJ1-2, the V gene TRBV7-9; tentatively, D is TRBD1 (5 bases). CDR1 is SEHNR, CDR2 FQNEAQ, per germline (reference sequence). This CDR3 comprises 13 residues. V lost 11 bases to trimming and J lost 1 base, with 14 bases between them. The CDR3: CAGETVLNYGYTF. As DNA, the CDR3 is TGTGCCGGAGAGACAGTCCTTAACTATGGCTACACCTTC.

This clone was counted once. The rearrangement uses TRBV21-1 and TRBJ1-6; the table's D call, TRBD1, has no DNA check behind it. TRBV21-1 is deemed a pseudogene. The CDR3 covers 18 residues. CDR3 in DNA: TGTGCCAGCAGCAAAGGACAGGTCTCTTGTTTCTATAATTCACCCCTCCACTTT. Translation gives CASSKGQVSCFYNSPLHF.

The chain recombines TRBV15 with TRBJ2-1, with 11 bases aligning to TRBD2. In germline, CDR1 is LNHNV, CDR2 YYDKDF (reference sequence). V was pared by 7 bases and J by 4 bases, with 3 bases of the junction left unmatched. This CDR3 has 14 amino acids. The CDR3 sequence: CATKGTSGYNEQFF. The CDR3 DNA is TGTGCCACCAAGGGGACTAGCGGTTACAATGAGCAGTTCTTC.

V and J are TRBV4-1 and TRBJ1-3; 7 positions match TRBD1. CDR3 length: 17 amino acids. CDR1 is MGHRA and CDR2 is YSYEKL in the germline V gene. V dropped 0 bases and J dropped 3; count of bases not matched to a gene: 8. CDR3 amino acids: CASSQDPGQIGGNTIYF. CDR3 nucleotides: TGCGCCAGCAGCCAAGACCCGGGACAGATAGGTGGAAACACCATATATTTT.

This chain links TRBV6-1 with TRBJ1-1; D ambiguous. V was trimmed by 1 base and J by 5 bases, leaving 11 bases between them. Germline loops: CDR1 MNHNS, CDR2 SASEGT. This CDR3 comprises 14 residues. CDR3 residues: CASSEVYTGTEAFF. CDR3 DNA: TGTGCCAGCAGTGAAGTATACACGGGGACTGAAGCTTTCTTT.

This chain connects TRBV12-2 to TRBJ1-5. TRBV12-2 is flagged as a pseudogene. This CDR3 comprises 15 residues. CDR3 sequence (DNA): TGTGCAAGTCGCTTAGGTGAGTATAGCAATCAGCCCCAGCATTTT. Translating gives CASRLGEYSNQPQHF.

V gene TRBV27 combines with J gene TRBJ2-7; D ambiguous. The CDR3 covers 11 residues. Trimming cost V 11 bases and J 2 bases, with 10 bases left between them. Per germline, CDR1 MNHEY and CDR2 SMNVEV (reference sequence). The DNA for the CDR3 is TGTGCCGTTATTACAGCCTACGAGCAGTACTTC. It is translated as CAVITAYEQYF.

In the case of this clone: The same CDR3 is also encoded by other DNA sequences in this sample. The V gene is TRBV4-1, the J gene TRBJ1-2; no definite D call. This CDR3 comprises 11 residues. Germline V CDR1 and CDR2: MGHRA, YSYEKL. The V gene lost 1 base and the J gene lost 7 bases, with 4 bases spanning the gap. The CDR3 spells CASSQAGGYTF. CDR3 in DNA: TGCGCCAGCAGCCAAGCAGGTGGCTACACCTTC.

The chain recombines TRBV28 with TRBJ1-4; no clear D gene. The CDR3 runs to 14 residues. In germline, CDR1 is MDHEN, CDR2 SYDVKM. V was clipped by 3 bases and J by 4 bases, with 9 bases between them. The CDR3 region has the DNA TGTGCCAGCAGTTTGTGGCGGCTTAATGAAAAACTGTTTTTT. It is translated as CASSLWRLNEKLFF.

The chain uses TRBV6-2 or TRBV6-3 and TRBJ2-2; perhaps TRBD1 as D (5 bases). With 6 bases removed from V and 5 bases from J, the gap between germline ends came to 22 bases. Germline CDR1 and CDR2: MNHEY and SVGEGT. This CDR3 region has 17 residues. CDR3 coding DNA: TGTGCCAGCAGCAGCCTAAGACAGCCTGGTTCGACCGGGGAGCTGTTTTTT. Amino acid sequence: CASSSLRQPGSTGELFF.